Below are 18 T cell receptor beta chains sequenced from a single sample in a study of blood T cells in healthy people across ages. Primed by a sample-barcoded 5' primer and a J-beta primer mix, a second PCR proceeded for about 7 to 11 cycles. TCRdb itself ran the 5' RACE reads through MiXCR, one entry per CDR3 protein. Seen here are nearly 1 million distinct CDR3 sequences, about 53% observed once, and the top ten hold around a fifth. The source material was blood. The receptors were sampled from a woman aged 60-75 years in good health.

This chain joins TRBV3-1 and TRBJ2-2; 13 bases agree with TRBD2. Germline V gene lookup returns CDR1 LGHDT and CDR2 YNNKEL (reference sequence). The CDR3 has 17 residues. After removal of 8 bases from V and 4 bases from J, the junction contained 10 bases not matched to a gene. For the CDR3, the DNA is TGTGCCAGCGGAAGGACTAGCGGGGGCAGCGGCACCGGGGAGCTGTTTTTT. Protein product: CASGRTSGGSGTGELFF. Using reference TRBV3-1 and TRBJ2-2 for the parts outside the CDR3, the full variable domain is DTAVSQTPKYLVTQMGNDKSIKCEQNLGHDTMYWYKQDSKKFLKIMFSYNNKELIINETVPNRFSPKSPDKAHLNLHINSLELGDSAVYFCASGRTSGGSGTGELFFGEGSRLTVL.

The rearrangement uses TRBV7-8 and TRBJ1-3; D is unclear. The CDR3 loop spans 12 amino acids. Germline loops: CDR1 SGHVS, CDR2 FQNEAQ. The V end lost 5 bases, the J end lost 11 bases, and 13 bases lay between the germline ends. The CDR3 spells CASSTSPLPIYF. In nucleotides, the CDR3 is TGTGCCAGCAGCACGTCCCCACTCCCCATATATTTT.

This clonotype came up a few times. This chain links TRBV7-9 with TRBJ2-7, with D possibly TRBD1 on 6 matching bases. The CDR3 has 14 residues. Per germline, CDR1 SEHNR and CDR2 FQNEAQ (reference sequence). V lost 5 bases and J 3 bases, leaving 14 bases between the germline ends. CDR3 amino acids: CASSQGGQSYEQYF. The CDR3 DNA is TGTGCCAGCAGCCAGGGCGGACAGAGCTACGAGCAGTACTTC.

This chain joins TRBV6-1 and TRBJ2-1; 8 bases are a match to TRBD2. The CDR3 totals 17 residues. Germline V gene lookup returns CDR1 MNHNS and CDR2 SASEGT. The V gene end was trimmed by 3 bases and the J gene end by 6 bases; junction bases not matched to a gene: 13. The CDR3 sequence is CASSDPLGAGVSNEQFF. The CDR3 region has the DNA TGTGCCAGCAGTGACCCCCTCGGAGCGGGAGTCTCCAATGAGCAGTTCTTC.

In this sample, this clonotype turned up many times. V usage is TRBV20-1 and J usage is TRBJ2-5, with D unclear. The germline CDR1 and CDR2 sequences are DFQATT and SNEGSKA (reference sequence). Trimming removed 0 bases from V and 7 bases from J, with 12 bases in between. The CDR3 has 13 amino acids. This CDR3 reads CSARDSRVGTQYF. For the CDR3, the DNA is TGCAGTGCTAGAGATAGTAGGGTAGGGACCCAGTACTTC.

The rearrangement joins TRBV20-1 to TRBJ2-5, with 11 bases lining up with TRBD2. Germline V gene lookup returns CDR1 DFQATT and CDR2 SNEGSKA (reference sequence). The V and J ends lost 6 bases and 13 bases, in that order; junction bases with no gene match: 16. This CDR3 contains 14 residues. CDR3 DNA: TGCAGTGCCGCCGCGCTAGCGGGAGGAAGGGAGCGGTACTTC. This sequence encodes CSAAALAGGRERYF.

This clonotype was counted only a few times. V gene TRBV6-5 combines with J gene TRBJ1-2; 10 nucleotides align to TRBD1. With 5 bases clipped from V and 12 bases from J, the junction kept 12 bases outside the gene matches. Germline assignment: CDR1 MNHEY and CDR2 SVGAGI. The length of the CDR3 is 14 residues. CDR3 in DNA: TGTGCCAGCAGTACTGACAGGGGGCGTTCGTTGGACACCTTC. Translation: CASSTDRGRSLDTF.

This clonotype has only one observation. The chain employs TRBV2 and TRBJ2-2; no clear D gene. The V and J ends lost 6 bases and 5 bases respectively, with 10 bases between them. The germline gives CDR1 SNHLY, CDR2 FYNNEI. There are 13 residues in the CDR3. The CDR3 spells CASRYSYTGELFF. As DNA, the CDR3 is TGTGCCAGCAGATATAGCTATACCGGGGAGCTGTTTTTT.

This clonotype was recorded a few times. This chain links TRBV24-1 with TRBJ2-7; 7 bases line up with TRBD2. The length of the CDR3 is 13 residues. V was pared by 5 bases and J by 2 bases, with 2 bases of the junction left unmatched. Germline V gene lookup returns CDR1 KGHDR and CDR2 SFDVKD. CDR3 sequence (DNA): TGTGCCACCAGTGGGGGGGGTACCTACGAGCAGTACTTC. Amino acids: CATSGGGTYEQYF.

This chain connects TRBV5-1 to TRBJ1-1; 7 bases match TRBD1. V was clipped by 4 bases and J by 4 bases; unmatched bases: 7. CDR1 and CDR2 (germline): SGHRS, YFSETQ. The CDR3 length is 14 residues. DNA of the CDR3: TGCGCCAGCAGCGGAGATAGGGGGCTCACTGAAGCTTTCTTT. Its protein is CASSGDRGLTEAFF. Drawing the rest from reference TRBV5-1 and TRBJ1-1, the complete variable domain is KAGVTQTPRYLIKTRGQQVTLSCSPISGHRSVSWYQQTPGQGLQFLFEYFSETQRNKGNFPGRFSGRQFSNSRSEMNVSTLELGDSALYLCASSGDRGLTEAFFGQGTRLTVV.

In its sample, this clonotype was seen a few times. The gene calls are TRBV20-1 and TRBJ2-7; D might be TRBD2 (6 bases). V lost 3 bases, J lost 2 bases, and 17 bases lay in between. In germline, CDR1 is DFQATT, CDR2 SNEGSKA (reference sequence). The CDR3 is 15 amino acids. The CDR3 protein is CSASISSGSAYEQYF. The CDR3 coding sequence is TGCAGTGCTAGCATCTCGAGCGGGTCTGCCTACGAGCAGTACTTC.

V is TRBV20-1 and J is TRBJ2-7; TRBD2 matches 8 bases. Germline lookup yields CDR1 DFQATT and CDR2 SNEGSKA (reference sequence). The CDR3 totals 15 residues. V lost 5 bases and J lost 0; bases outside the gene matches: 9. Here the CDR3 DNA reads TGCAGTGCTGAAAGACTAGCGAGAGGCTCCTACGAGCAGTACTTC. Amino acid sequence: CSAERLARGSYEQYF.

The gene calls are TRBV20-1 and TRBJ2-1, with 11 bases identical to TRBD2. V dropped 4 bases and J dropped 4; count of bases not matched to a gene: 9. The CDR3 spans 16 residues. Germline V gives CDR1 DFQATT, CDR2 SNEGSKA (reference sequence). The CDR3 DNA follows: TGCAGTGCTAAAAACCCGACTAGCGGGGTTTACAATGAGCAGTTCTTC. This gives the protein CSAKNPTSGVYNEQFF.

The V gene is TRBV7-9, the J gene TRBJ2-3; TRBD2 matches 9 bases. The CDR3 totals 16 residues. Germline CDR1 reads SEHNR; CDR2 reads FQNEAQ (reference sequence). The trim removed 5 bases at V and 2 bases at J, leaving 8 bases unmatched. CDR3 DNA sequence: TGTGCCAGCAGCAGAATAGCGGGAGAGATCACAGATACGCAGTATTTT. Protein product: CASSRIAGEITDTQYF.

The CDR3 DNA sequence: TGTGCCAGCAGCGTGGTCAGTACGACTGAAGCTTTCTTT. This sequence encodes CASSVVSTTEAFF. V usage is TRBV9 and J usage is TRBJ1-1; D unresolved. Germline V gene data show CDR1 as SGDLS and CDR2 as YYNGEE. This CDR3 region has 13 residues. V was cut by 2 bases and J by 5 bases, with 10 bases left in between.

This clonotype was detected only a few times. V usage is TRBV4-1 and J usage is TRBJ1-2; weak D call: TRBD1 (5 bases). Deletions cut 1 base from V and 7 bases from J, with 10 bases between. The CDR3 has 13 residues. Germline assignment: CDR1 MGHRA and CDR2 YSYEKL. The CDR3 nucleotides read TGCGCCAGCAGCCAAGGGGACGAGGGTGGCTACACCTTC. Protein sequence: CASSQGDEGGYTF.

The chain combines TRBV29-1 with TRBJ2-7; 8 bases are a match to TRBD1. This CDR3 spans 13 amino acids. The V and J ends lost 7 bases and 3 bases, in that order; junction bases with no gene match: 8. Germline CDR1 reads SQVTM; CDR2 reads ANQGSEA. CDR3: CSGVGDRGYEQYF. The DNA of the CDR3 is TGCAGCGGGGTGGGCGACAGGGGCTACGAGCAGTACTTC.

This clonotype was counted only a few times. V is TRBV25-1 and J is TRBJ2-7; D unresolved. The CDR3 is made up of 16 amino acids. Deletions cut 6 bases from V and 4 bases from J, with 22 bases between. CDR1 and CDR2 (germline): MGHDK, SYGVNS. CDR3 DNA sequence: TGTGCCAGCAGCCCCGGACGGGCTCGTTCCTGGTACGAGCAGTACTTC. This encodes CASSPGRARSWYEQYF.